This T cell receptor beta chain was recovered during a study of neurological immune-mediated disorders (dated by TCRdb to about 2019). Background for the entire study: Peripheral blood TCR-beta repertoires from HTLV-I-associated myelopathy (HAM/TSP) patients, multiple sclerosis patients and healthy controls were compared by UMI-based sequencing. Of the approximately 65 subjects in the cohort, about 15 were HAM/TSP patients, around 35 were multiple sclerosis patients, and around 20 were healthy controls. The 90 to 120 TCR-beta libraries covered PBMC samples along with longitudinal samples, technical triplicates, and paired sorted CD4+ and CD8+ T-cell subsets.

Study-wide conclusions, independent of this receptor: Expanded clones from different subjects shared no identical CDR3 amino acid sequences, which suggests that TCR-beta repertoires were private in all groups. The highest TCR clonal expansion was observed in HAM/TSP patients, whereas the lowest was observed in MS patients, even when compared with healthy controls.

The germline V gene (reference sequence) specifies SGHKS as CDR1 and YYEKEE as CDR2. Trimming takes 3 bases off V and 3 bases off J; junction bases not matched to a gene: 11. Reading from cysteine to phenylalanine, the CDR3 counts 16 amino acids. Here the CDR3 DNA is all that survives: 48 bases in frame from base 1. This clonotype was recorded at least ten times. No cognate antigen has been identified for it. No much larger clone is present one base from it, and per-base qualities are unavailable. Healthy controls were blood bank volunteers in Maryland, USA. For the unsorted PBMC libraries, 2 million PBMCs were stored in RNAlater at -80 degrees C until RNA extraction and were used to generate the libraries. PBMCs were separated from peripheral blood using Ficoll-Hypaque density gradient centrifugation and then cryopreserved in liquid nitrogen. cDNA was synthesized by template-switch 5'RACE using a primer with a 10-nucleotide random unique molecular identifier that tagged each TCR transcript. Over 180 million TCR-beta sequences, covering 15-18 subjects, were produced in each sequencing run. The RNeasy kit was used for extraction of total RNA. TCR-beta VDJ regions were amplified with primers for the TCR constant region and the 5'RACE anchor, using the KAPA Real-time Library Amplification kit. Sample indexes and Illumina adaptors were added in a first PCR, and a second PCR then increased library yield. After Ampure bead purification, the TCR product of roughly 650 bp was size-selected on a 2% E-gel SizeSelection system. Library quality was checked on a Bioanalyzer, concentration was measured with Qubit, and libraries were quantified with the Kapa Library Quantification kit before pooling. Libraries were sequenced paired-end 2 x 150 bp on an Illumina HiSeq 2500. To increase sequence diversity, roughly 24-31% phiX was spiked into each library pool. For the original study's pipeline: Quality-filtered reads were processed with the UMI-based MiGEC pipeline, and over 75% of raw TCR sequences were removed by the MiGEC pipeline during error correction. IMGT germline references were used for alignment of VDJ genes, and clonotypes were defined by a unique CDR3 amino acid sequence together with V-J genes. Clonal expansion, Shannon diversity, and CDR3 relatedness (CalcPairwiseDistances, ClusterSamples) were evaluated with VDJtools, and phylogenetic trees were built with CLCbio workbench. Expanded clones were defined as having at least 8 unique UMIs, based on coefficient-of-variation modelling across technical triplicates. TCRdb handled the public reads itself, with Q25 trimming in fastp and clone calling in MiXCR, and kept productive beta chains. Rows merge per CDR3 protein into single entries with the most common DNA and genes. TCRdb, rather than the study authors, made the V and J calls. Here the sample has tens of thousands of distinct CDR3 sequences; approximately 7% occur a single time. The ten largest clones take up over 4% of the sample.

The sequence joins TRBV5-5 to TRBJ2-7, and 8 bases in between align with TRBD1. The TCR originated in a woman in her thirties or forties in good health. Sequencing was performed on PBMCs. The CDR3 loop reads CASSWTGRGADYEQYF. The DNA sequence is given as TGTGCCAGCAGCTGGACAGGGAGAGGCGCGGACTACGAGCAGTACTTC.